The clone carrying this T cell receptor beta chain has a count of ten or more. It was genomic DNA that served as the template for profiling TCR beta VDJ and CDR3. TCRdb called the reads again in MiXCR, with one record for every CDR3 protein. The sample carries 150,000 to 200,000 distinct CDR3 sequences, about 45% recorded once. CD8+CD57+ cell expansion, shown by flow cytometry, had occurred in the patients selected for sequencing. This entry comes from a study of CD8+CD57+ T cells in acquired aplastic anemia. The receptor comes from a human donor with aplastic anemia. The sample comprised sorted CD4+, CD8+, or CD8+CD57+ T cells (not recorded which) from PBMCs.

CDR3 amino acids: CASSQESTEAFF. The CDR3 coding sequence is TGTGCCAGCAGCCAAGAATCCACTGAAGCTTTCTTT. The chain joins TRBV4-2 to TRBJ1-1; unclear D gene. V gave up 0 bases and J gave up 4 bases, with 3 bases separating them. This CDR3 is 12 amino acids long. Germline V gene sequence: CDR1 LGHNA, CDR2 YNFKEQ.